The clone carrying this T cell receptor (beta chain) was observed once. This sample is part of a study of T cells in Graves' hyperthyroidism and ophthalmopathy. This CDR3 is built from 16 residues. In germline, CDR1 is WSHSY, CDR2 SAAADI. J was trimmed by 4 bases and V by 0 bases; bases with no gene match: 6. The TCR beta CDR3 regions underwent amplification using RNA transcripts as the source. The TCR CDR3 was amplified in a first-round RT-PCR using the HTBI primer set. One entry per CDR3 protein results from TCRdb running MiXCR on the multiplex PCR reads. The table has a few hundred thousand distinct CDR3 sequences, 13% to 15% seen once.

This clonotype was sampled from a woman in her late teens or twenties with Graves' hyperthyroidism. The sample was blood. The chain employs TRBV10-2 and TRBJ2-7; TRBD1 matches at 10 bases. The CDR3 DNA reads as TGCGCCAGCAGTGAGTCCACCGGGACAGGGGTTTACGAGCAGTACTTC. It encodes CASSESTGTGVYEQYF.